The source of this T cell receptor beta chain is a study of blood T cell repertoires in COVID-19. Across the study: Whether acute or convalescent, the COVID-19 samples came from the United States, Italy and Spain. PBMCs, B-cell-depleted T cells, or T cells provided the cDNA or gDNA that made up the material.

As originally analysed: Reference gene primers were amplified, and this amplification served to estimate nucleated cell counts. Clones were read by immunoSEQ multiplex PCR, and TCRdb kept only the in-frame ones, dropping some. The DNA was the basis for D and trimming; V, J and clone size are from that table. The repertoire holds about 120,000 clones, with 82% as singletons. The V and J ends lost 4 bases and 4 bases, in that order; junction bases with no gene match: 6. The CDR3 spans 16 residues. Per germline, CDR1 LNHDA and CDR2 SQIVND (reference sequence). This TCR came from a woman aged 70-85 years with acute or convalescent COVID-19. The rearrangement links TRBV19 to TRBJ2-1; the match to TRBD2 covers 11 bases. Sequencing was carried out using peripheral blood. DNA of the CDR3: TGTGCCAGTAGTAATAGCGGGGGGGTACTATACAATGAGCAGTTCTTC. It translates to CASSNSGGVLYNEQFF. The variable domain in full, with the rest retrieved from reference TRBV19 and TRBJ2-1, is DGGITQSPKYLFRKEGQNVTLSCEQNLNHDAMYWYRQDPGQGLRLIYYSQIVNDFQKGDIAEGYSVSREKKESFPLTVTSAQKNPTAFYLCASSNSGGVLYNEQFFGPGTRLTVL.